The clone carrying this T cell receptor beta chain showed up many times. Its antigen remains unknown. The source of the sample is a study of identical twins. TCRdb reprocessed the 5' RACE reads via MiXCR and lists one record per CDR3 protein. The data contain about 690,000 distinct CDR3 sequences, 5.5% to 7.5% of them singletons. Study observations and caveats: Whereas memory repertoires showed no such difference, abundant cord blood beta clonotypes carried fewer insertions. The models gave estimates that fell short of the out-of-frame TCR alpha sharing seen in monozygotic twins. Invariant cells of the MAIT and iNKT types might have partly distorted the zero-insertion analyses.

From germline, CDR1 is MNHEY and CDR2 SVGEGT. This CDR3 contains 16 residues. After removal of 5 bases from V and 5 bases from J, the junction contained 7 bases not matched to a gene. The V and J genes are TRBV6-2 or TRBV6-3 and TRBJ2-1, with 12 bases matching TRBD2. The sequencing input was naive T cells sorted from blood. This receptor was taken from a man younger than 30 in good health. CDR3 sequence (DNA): TGTGCCAGCAGTCACCTCCTAGCGGGAGGGGACAATGAGCAGTTCTTC. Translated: CASSHLLAGGDNEQFF.